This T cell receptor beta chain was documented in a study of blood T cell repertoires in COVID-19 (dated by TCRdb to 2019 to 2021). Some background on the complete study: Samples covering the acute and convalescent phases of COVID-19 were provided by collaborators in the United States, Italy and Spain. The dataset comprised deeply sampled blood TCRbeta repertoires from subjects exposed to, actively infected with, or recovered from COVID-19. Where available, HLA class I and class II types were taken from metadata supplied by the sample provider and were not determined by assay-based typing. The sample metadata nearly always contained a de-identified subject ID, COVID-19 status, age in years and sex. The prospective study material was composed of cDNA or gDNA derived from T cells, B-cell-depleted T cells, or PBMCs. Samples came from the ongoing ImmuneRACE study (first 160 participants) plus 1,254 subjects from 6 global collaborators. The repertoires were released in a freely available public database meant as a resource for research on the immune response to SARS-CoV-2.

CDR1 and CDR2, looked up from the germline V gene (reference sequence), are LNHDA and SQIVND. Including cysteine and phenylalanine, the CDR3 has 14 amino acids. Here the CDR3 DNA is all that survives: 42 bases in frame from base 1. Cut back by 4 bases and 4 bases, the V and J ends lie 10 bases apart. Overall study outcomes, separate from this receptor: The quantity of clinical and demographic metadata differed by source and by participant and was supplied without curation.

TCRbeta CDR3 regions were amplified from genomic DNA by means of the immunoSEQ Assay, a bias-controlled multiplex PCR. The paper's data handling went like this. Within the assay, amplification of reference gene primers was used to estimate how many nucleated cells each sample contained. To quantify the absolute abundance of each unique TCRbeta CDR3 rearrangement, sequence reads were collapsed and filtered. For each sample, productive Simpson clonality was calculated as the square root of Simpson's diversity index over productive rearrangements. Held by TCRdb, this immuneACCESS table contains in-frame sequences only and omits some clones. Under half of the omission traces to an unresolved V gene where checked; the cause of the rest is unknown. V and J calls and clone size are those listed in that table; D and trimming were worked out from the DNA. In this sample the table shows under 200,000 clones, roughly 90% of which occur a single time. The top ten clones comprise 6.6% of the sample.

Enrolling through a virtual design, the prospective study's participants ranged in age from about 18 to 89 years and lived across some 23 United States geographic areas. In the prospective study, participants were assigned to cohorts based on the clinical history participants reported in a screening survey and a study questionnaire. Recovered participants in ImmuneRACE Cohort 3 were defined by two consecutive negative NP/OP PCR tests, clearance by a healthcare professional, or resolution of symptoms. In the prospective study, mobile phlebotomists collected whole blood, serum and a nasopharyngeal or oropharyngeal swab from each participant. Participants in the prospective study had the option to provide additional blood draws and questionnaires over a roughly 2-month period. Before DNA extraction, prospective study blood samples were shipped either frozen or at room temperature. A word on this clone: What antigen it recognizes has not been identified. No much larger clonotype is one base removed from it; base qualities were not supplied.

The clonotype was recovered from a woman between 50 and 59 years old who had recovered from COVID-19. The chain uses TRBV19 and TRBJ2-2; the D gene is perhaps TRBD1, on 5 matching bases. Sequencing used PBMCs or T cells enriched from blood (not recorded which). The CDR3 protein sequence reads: CASSRGQGTGELFF. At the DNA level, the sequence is TGTGCCAGTAGTAGGGGTCAGGGCACCGGGGAGCTGTTTTTT.